This T cell receptor (beta chain) was profiled in a study of neurological immune-mediated disorders. V lost 0 bases and J 7 bases, leaving 21 bases between the germline ends. This CDR3 has 17 residues. Per the germline V gene, CDR1 is ENHRY and CDR2 is SYGVKD. In its sample, this clonotype was seen many times. The antigen remains unidentified. The cDNA came from 5'RACE with 10-nucleotide random UMIs. Every sequencing run generated in excess of 180 million TCR-beta sequences. These sequences covered 15-18 subjects. A single record per CDR3 protein comes from TCRdb applying MiXCR to the 5' RACE reads. The sample lists about 17,000 distinct CDR3 sequences, 3% to 4.5% occurring once. General observations from the study: Multiple sclerosis patients had less TCR clonal expansion than even healthy controls, unlike HTLV-1-associated myelopathy. Among expanded clones, no CDR3 amino acid sequences were shared across subjects, a pattern suggesting private repertoires in all groups.

The gene calls are TRBV10-3 and TRBJ1-2, with D perhaps TRBD1 (6 bases). The sample comprised CD8+ T cells from blood. The receptor's source is a woman aged 40 to 50 in good health. CDR3 residues: CAISESGLDRNLGGYTF. The CDR3, as DNA: TGTGCCATCAGTGAGTCGGGGCTTGACAGGAATCTCGGTGGCTACACCTTC.